This TCR beta chain comes out of a study of T cell changes during pregnancy in multiple sclerosis. Trimming stripped 3 bases from V and 2 bases from J, with 8 bases between. There are 12 residues in the CDR3. Per germline, CDR1 GTSNPN and CDR2 SVGIG (reference sequence). Produced via immunoSEQ multiplex PCR; TCRdb's table is partial and in-frame only. Among 110,000 or so clones listed, approximately 93% were seen once. The source of this sequence is a female donor with multiple sclerosis, enrolled in a pregnancy study. The V call is TRBV30, the J call TRBJ2-7, with TRBD1 as a possible D gene (6 bases). This material consisted of peripheral blood, taken before pregnancy. The CDR3 sequence: CAWRTGPYEQYF. CDR3 nucleotide sequence: TGTGCCTGGAGGACAGGACCCTACGAGCAGTACTTC.